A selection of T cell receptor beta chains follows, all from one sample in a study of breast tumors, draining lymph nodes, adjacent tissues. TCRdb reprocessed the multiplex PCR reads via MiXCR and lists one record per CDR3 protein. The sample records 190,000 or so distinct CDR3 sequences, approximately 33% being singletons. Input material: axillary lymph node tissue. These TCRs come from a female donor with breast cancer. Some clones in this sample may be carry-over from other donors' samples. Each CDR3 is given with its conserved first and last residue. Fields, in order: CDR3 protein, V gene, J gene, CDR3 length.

CASSLGRKRETQYF	TRBV19	TRBJ2-5	14
CASSLLASGNLMTYF	TRBV13	TRBJ2-7	15
CASSPKSGATGELFF	TRBV27	TRBJ2-2	15
CSARGYGEAFF	TRBV20-1	TRBJ1-1	11
CASSPVGKGNTIYF	TRBV18	TRBJ1-3	14
CSALRSGGASVLSTDTQYF	TRBV29-1	TRBJ2-3	19
CASSQGGNTDTQYF	TRBV4-1	TRBJ2-3	14
CSAIGGGDNEKLFF	TRBV20-1	TRBJ1-4	14
CASSLSAPGGKHEQFF	TRBV28	TRBJ2-1	16
CASSFGGRESGTQYF	TRBV5-1	TRBJ2-5	15
CASSPSGVTQYF	TRBV4-1	TRBJ2-3	12
CAWSVRFGYGYTF	TRBV30	TRBJ1-2	13
CAREGTGVQGTQYF	TRBV7-7	TRBJ2-5	14
CSASTSGRWGSTDTQYF	TRBV20-1	TRBJ2-3	17
CASRGNRGADYGYPF	TRBV7-2	TRBJ1-2	15
CASSRPGTNEKLFF	TRBV11-2	TRBJ1-4	14
CSAPGRGTYEQYF	TRBV20-1	TRBJ2-7	13
CASSYPPPGPSTDTQYF	TRBV6-5	TRBJ2-3	17
CAITLSSDTEAFF	TRBV10-3	TRBJ1-1	13
CASSFAGGEEKLFF	TRBV5-1	TRBJ1-4	14
CASASGSASTDTQYF	TRBV27	TRBJ2-3	15
CASSLWSMSDTQYF	TRBV5-6	TRBJ2-3	14
CASGGGNQPQHF	TRBV19	TRBJ1-5	12
CASTQTGRGPNQPQHF	TRBV6-2/TRBV6-3	TRBJ1-5	16
CASSRNGAGSSGNTIYF	TRBV3-1	TRBJ1-3	17
CASSREGDGYTF	TRBV6-5	TRBJ1-2	12
CASSRQAGTYEQYF	TRBV9	TRBJ2-7	14
CASSVRAGAGNTGELFF	TRBV2	TRBJ2-2	17
CASSSGSAQGVKEQFF	TRBV5-6	TRBJ2-1	16
CSAAGTGVGTDTQYF	TRBV20-1	TRBJ2-3	15
CSARGTGGDSPLHF	TRBV20-1	TRBJ1-6	14
CSARPLGSSSYNEQYF	TRBV20-1	TRBJ2-3	16
CASSPRTSGGVYEQFF	TRBV18	TRBJ2-1	16
CASRKGAEEKLFF	TRBV6-1	TRBJ1-4	13
CASSPPSKNIQYF	TRBV18	TRBJ2-4	13
CASSPGTRHEKLFF	TRBV19	TRBJ1-4	14
CASSPPSAPTGELFF	TRBV18	TRBJ2-2	15
CASSLEGMRAKNIQYF	TRBV5-8	TRBJ2-4	16
CASAATGGTEAFF	TRBV19	TRBJ1-1	13
CASSYSGLSNQPQHF	TRBV6-6	TRBJ1-5	15
CASSRDRGQSPLHF	TRBV3-1	TRBJ1-6	14
CTSSMGSGRSYTF	TRBV5-1	TRBJ1-2	13
CASNQDRLNSPLHF	TRBV19	TRBJ1-6	14
CSAKRRTNTEAFF	TRBV20-1	TRBJ1-1	13
CSVGAGSYNEQFF	TRBV29-1	TRBJ2-1	13
CASSYRGRGTQYF	TRBV27	TRBJ2-3	13
CASRKAGPSGETQYF	TRBV19	TRBJ2-5	15
CASSLGGTGWNEQYF	TRBV5-1	TRBJ2-7	15
CSARDWGGDTTAYEQYF	TRBV20-1	TRBJ2-7	17
CASSYGLAGDYEQYF	TRBV5-8	TRBJ2-7	15
CAVGGPHFHQYF	TRBV10-3	TRBJ2-7	12
CASSFLPDSTGELFF	TRBV5-4	TRBJ2-2	15
CASSLDPGVVETQYF	TRBV7-9	TRBJ2-5	15